This T cell receptor (beta chain) was captured by sequencing in a study of cytomegalovirus exposure and HLA in healthy donors. Whole-study context: According to later analysis, the same platform produced the approximately 120 validation and several hundred first-cohort repertoires.

Overall study findings and caveats: The study listed roughly 160 cytomegalovirus-associated TCR beta chains.

Comments on this clone: Its antigen is not identified.

Sequenced by immunoSEQ multiplex PCR; TCRdb stores in-frame clones only, minus some. Of about 150,000 clones in the sample, 86% were seen once. Germline V CDR1 and CDR2: MDHEN, SYDVKM. The CDR3 consists of 13 residues. Between the trimmed V and J ends, which lost 7 bases and 3 bases, there was a span of 10 bases. Specimen: PBMCs. The TCR comes from a human donor in good health. The chain uses TRBV28 and TRBJ1-5, with D uncertain. The CDR3 DNA reads TGTGCCAGCATAACACAAAACAATCAGCCCCAGCATTTT. Protein: CASITQNNQPQHF.